The 16 T cell receptor beta chains presented below share a single source sample, sequenced in a study of post-analysis software for immune sequencing data (dated by TCRdb to between 2014 and 2017). The research as a whole found: Patients showed significantly higher frequencies than controls for five TRBV segments, among them TRBV5-6, TRBV5-1 and TRBV20-1.

Libraries were prepared through PCR. Sequencing used an Illumina HiSeq 2500. To reduce PCR and sequencing biases, unique molecular identifiers were incorporated into the TCR beta cDNA libraries. TCRdb applied fastp at Q25 and MiXCR to the public reads, then kept only in-frame beta chains. Identical CDR3 protein sequences are pooled into one entry, listed with their most common genes and DNA. The sample yields about 540,000 distinct CDR3 sequences; approximately 31% were counted once. The top ten constitute approximately 6% of the sample. Their antigen targets remain unknown. Sequencing was done on a sample of blood. Every receptor here comes from a girl younger than 18 with multiple sclerosis.

Details on this clonotype: The junction departs from germline at one end; a sequencing error may be responsible. The rearrangement uses TRBV29-1 and TRBJ2-5; D may be TRBD1 (5 bases). The CDR3 has 12 residues. Germline V gene data show CDR1 as SQVTM and CDR2 as ANQGSEA. The CDR3 spells CSLRWQGETRYF. The CDR3 coding sequence is TGCAGCCTTCGCTGGCAGGGCGAGACCCGGTACTTC.

This clonotype has just a few counts. The gene calls are TRBV24-1 and TRBJ2-1; 9 bases match TRBD2. Germline V gene lookup returns CDR1 KGHDR and CDR2 SFDVKD. The CDR3 is 16 residues long. The J segment lost 4 bases and the V segment lost 3 bases, leaving 6 bases of the junction unmatched. The CDR3 region is CATSDPAGGDYNEQFF. CDR3 nucleotide sequence: TGTGCCACCAGTGATCCAGCGGGGGGCGATTACAATGAGCAGTTCTTC.

A few counts support this clonotype. The chain uses TRBV3-1 and TRBJ2-3; no definite D call. Deletions cut 0 bases from V and 6 bases from J, with 7 bases between. The CDR3 runs to 13 residues. In germline, CDR1 is LGHDT, CDR2 YNNKEL (reference sequence). The CDR3 DNA sequence: TGTGCCAGCAGCCAAGAGACTCGTGATACGCAGTATTTT. Translation gives CASSQETRDTQYF.

The chain is built from TRBV20-1 and TRBJ2-5, with D perhaps given as TRBD1 or TRBD2 (6 bases each). The CDR3 is 14 residues long. V was cut by 3 bases and J by 0 bases, with 11 bases left in between. Germline V lookup: CDR1 DFQATT, CDR2 SNEGSKA (reference sequence). The chain's CDR3 is CSARGGQDQETQYF. The CDR3 nucleotides are TGCAGTGCTAGGGGGGGACAAGACCAAGAGACCCAGTACTTC.

Concerning this clonotype itself: This may arise from a read error, as a much more abundant clone is one base away. The chain links TRBV29-1 to TRBJ2-3; tentative D call: TRBD2 (5 bases). CDR3 length: 13 residues. The germline V gene encodes CDR1 SQVTM and CDR2 ANQGSEA. The DNA of the CDR3 is TGCGGCGTTTCTGAGGGTGGCACAGATACGCAGTATTTT. Its protein product is CGVSEGGTDTQYF.

There are a few counts of this clonotype. The chain uses TRBV20-1 and TRBJ2-5; 7 bases agree with TRBD2. In germline, CDR1 is DFQATT, CDR2 SNEGSKA (reference sequence). The CDR3 is made up of 14 amino acids. V was clipped by 3 bases and J by 2 bases; unmatched bases: 6. CDR3 sequence: CSASDFSGQETQYF. The CDR3 DNA reads as TGCAGTGCTAGTGACTTTAGCGGGCAAGAGACCCAGTACTTC.

The sample holds a few counts of this clonotype. V and J are TRBV5-1 and TRBJ1-2, with 12 bases lining up with TRBD1. There are 15 residues in the CDR3. Germline V gene sequence: CDR1 SGHRS, CDR2 YFSETQ. V trimming: 7 bases; J trimming: 7 bases; junction bases outside the gene matches: 11. As DNA, the CDR3 is TGCGCCAGCGCGTACTCGGGACAGGGGGCTGTTGGCTACACCTTC. The encoded protein is CASAYSGQGAVGYTF.

This clonotype was seen a few times. V is TRBV10-3 and J is TRBJ2-7; TRBD2 aligns across 12 bases. The length of the CDR3 is 18 residues. Trimming cost V 5 bases and J 1 base; bases outside gene matches: 12. The germline gives CDR1 ENHRY, CDR2 SYGVKD. CDR3 residues: CAISPSGTSGQKSYEQYF. The CDR3 DNA reads as TGTGCCATCAGTCCATCCGGGACTAGCGGGCAAAAATCCTACGAGCAGTACTTC.

The rearrangement joins TRBV20-1 to TRBJ1-5; maybe TRBD1 (6 bases). Germline assignment: CDR1 DFQATT and CDR2 SNEGSKA (reference sequence). This CDR3 comprises 15 residues. The germline V and J ends were trimmed by 6 bases and 0 bases, with 15 bases remaining between them. CDR3 nucleotides: TGCAGTGCCTATCATCAGGGGTTTAGCAATCAGCCCCAGCATTTT. It is translated as CSAYHQGFSNQPQHF.

This chain uses TRBV7-9 with TRBJ2-5, with D possibly being TRBD1 (6 bases). Germline CDR1 reads SEHNR; CDR2 reads FQNEAQ (reference sequence). This CDR3 spans 14 amino acids. Trimming stripped 5 bases from V and 0 bases from J, with 10 bases between. The CDR3 region has the DNA TGTGCCAGCAGCAGACAGGAGTACCAAGAGACCCAGTACTTC. Its translation: CASSRQEYQETQYF.

This rearrangement joins TRBV11-2 to TRBJ2-7, with D perhaps matching TRBD1 or TRBD2 (5 bases each). Germline V gene lookup returns CDR1 SGHAT and CDR2 FQNNGV. The CDR3 is 16 residues long. Trimming removed 1 base from V and 0 bases from J, with 13 bases in between. The CDR3 DNA reads as TGTGCCAGCAGCTTAGTTGAGGGGTGGAGCTCCTACGAGCAGTACTTC. Translation gives CASSLVEGWSSYEQYF.

This clonotype was observed a handful of times. This chain connects TRBV9 to TRBJ2-1; 12 bases are shared with TRBD2. The germline V gene encodes CDR1 SGDLS and CDR2 YYNGEE. The CDR3 is 15 amino acids. The trim removed 0 bases at V and 9 bases at J, leaving 4 bases unmatched. The CDR3 DNA sequence: TGTGCCAGCAGCGTAGCTAGCGGGGGGGCCCGTGAGCAGTTCTTC. It codes for CASSVASGGAREQFF.

The chain joins TRBV3-1 to TRBJ2-5; D is possibly TRBD1 or TRBD2 (5 bases each). Germline CDR1 and CDR2: LGHDT and YNNKEL (reference sequence). V lost 1 base and J 4 bases, leaving 10 bases between the germline ends. The CDR3 runs 14 residues. In DNA form, the CDR3 reads TGTGCCAGCAGCCAAGTTGGGGGAGTAGAGACCCAGTACTTC. Protein product: CASSQVGGVETQYF.

The chain couples TRBV20-1 to TRBJ2-3, with 8 bases that match TRBD2. Germline CDR1 is DFQATT and CDR2 is SNEGSKA (reference sequence). The CDR3 runs 12 residues. J gave up 5 bases and V 3 bases, and 1 base lay outside the gene matches. The CDR3 nucleotides are TGCAGTGCTAGTCGGGAGGGAGATACGCAGTATTTT. Amino acid sequence: CSASREGDTQYF.

The rearrangement links TRBV3-1 to TRBJ1-2; D not resolved. Trimming took 4 bases from V and 4 from J, leaving 16 bases between them. Germline assignment: CDR1 LGHDT and CDR2 YNNKEL (reference sequence). This CDR3 comprises 15 residues. The CDR3 protein is CASSPSPGSTYGYTF. DNA of the CDR3: TGTGCCAGCAGCCCGAGCCCCGGGTCCACCTATGGCTACACCTTC. Using reference TRBV3-1 and TRBJ1-2 for the parts outside the CDR3, the full variable domain is DTAVSQTPKYLVTQMGNDKSIKCEQNLGHDTMYWYKQDSKKFLKIMFSYNNKELIINETVPNRFSPKSPDKAHLNLHINSLELGDSAVYFCASSPSPGSTYGYTFGSGTRLTVV.

This chain uses TRBV20-1 with TRBJ1-1, with TRBD1 identical over 11 bases. Germline V gives CDR1 DFQATT, CDR2 SNEGSKA (reference sequence). The V segment lost 0 bases and the J segment 4 bases; nucleotides outside the gene matches: 10. The CDR3 covers 17 residues. CDR3 in amino acids: CSARDPRGTGGTTEAFF. CDR3 DNA: TGCAGTGCTAGAGATCCCCGTGGGACAGGGGGGACCACTGAAGCTTTCTTT.